The clone carrying this TCR beta chain was picked up many times. The sample comes from a study of T-cell reconstitution after alpha-beta-depleted transplantation in children. The TCRbeta library incorporated unique molecular identifiers. TCRdb reprocessed the PCR reads via MiXCR and lists one record per CDR3 protein. The sample contains approximately 390,000 distinct CDR3 sequences, roughly 10% of which appear only once. There are 16 residues in the CDR3. Per germline, CDR1 SGHKS and CDR2 YYEKEE (reference sequence). V was pared by 1 base and J by 1 base, with 14 bases between. Source: PBMCs from the stem cell graft donor, taken from the stem cell graft. This clonotype was sampled from a human donor who donated a stem cell graft to a child with acute myeloid leukemia. The chain uses TRBV5-5 and TRBJ1-1; D unresolved. The CDR3: CASSLNIWTGNTEAFF. Written as DNA, the CDR3 is TGTGCCAGCAGCTTGAACATCTGGACTGGGAACACTGAAGCTTTCTTT.